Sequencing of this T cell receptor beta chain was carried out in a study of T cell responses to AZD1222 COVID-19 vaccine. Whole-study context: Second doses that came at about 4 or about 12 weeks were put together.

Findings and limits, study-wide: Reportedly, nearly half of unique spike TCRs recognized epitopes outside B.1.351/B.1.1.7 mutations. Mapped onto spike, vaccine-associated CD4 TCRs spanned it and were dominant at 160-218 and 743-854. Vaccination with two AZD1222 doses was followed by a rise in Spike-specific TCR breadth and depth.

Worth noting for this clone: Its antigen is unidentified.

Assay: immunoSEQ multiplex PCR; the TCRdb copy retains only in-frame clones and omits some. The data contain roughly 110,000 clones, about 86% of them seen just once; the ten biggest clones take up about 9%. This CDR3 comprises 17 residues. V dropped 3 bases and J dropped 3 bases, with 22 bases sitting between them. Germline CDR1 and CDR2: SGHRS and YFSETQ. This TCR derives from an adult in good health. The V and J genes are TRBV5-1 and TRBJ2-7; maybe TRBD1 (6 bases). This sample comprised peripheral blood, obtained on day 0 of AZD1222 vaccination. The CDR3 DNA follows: TGCGCCAGCAGCTCACCAAATGGGACAAGGTTCTTCTACGAGCAGTACTTC. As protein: CASSSPNGTRFFYEQYF.